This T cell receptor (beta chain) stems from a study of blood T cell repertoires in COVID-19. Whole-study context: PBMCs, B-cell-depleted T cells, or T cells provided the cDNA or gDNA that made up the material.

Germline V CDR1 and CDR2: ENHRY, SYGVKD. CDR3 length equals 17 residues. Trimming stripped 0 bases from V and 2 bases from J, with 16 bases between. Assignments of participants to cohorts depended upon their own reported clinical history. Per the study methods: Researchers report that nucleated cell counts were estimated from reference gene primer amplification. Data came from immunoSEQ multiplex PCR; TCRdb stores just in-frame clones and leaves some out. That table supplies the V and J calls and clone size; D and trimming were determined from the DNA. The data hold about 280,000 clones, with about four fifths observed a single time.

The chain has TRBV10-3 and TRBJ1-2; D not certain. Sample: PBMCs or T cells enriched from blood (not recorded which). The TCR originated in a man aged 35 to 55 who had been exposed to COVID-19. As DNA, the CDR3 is TGTGCCATCAGTGAGTCGCCCGGGCGGGGTGAAAACTATGGCTACACCTTC. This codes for CAISESPGRGENYGYTF.